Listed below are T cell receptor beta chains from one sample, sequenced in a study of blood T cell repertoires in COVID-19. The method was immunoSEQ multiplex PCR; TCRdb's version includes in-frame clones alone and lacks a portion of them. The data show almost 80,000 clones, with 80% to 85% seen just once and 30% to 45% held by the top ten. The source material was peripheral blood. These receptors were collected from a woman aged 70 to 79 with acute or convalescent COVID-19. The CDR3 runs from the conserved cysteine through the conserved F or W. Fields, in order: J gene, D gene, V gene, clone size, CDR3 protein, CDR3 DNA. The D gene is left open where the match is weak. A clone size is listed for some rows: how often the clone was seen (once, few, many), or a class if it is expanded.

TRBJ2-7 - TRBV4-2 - CASSQDARKGYEQYF TGTGCCAGCAGCCAAGATGCCCGGAAGGGGTACGAGCAGTACTTC
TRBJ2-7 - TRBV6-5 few CASRKTESSYEQYF TGTGCCAGCAGGAAGACAGAAAGCTCCTACGAGCAGTACTTC
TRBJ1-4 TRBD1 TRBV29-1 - CSTRKTGTDNEKLFF TGCAGCACAAGAAAGACCGGGACAGATAATGAAAAACTGTTTTTT
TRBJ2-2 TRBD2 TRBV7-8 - CASSLGGLAGNTGELFF TGTGCCAGCAGCTTGGGGGGGCTAGCGGGCAACACCGGGGAGCTGTTTTTT
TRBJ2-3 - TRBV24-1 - CATSDLPTDTQYF TGTGCCACCAGTGATTTGCCTACAGATACGCAGTATTTT
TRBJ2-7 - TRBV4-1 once CASSQETPLSHEQYF TGCGCCAGCAGCCAAGAAACACCCCTGTCCCACGAGCAGTACTTC
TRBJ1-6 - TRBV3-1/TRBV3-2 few CASSPDTYNSPLHF TGTGCCAGCAGCCCCGACACCTATAATTCACCCCTCCACTTT
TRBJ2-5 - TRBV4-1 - CASSQGTAQETQYF TGCGCCAGCAGCCAAGGGACAGCCCAAGAGACCCAGTACTTC
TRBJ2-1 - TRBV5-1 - CASSSRVDEQFF TGCGCCAGCAGCTCAAGAGTCGATGAGCAGTTCTTC
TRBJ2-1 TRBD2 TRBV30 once CAWSYGGTNEQFF TGTGCCTGGAGTTACGGGGGGACCAATGAGCAGTTCTTC
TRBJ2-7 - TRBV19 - CASSAGRGRSSYEQYF TGTGCCAGTAGCGCGGGCCGCGGCAGGAGCTCCTACGAGCAGTACTTC
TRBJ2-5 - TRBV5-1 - CASSSGLSGETQYF TGCGCCAGCAGCTCCGGACTCTCTGGGGAGACCCAGTACTTC
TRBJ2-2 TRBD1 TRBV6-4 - CASGGTGNTGELFF TGTGCCAGCGGCGGGACAGGGAACACCGGGGAGCTGTTTTTT
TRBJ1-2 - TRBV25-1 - CASSVGAGYTF TGTGCCAGCAGTGTAGGGGCCGGCTACACCTTC
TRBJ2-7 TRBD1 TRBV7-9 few CASEGQGDSEQYF TGTGCCAGCGAGGGACAGGGTGACAGCGAGCAGTACTTC
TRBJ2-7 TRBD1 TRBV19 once CASMAQDRRTLDF TGTGCCAGTATGGCGCAGGACAGGAGAACCCTTGACTTC
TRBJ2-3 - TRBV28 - CASPWGRTDTQYF TGTGCCAGCCCTTGGGGCCGAACAGATACGCAGTATTTT
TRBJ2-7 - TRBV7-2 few CASSSLYEQYF TGTGCCAGCAGCTCTTTATACGAGCAGTACTTC
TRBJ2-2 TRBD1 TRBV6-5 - CASSSGTGYEERELFF TGTGCCAGCAGTTCCGGGACAGGATACGAGGAGAGGGAGCTGTTTTTT
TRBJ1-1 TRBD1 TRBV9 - CASKPQQGSEAFF TGTGCCAGCAAACCCCAACAGGGGTCTGAAGCTTTCTTT
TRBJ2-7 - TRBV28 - CASSSGTLPYEQYF TGTGCCAGCAGTTCCGGGACACTACCCTACGAGCAGTACTTC
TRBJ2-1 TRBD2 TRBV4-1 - CASSQWPGTSGRSEQFF TGCGCCAGCAGCCAATGGCCCGGGACTAGCGGGAGAAGTGAGCAGTTCTTC
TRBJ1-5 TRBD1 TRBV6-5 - CASSWDRSNQPQHF TGTGCCAGCAGCTGGGACAGAAGCAATCAGCCCCAGCATTTT
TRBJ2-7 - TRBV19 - CASSRDHLGTKTYEQYF TGTGCCAGTAGTAGGGATCACCTCGGGACAAAAACCTACGAGCAGTACTTC
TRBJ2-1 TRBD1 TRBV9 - CASSVAGTGPYNEQFF TGTGCCAGCAGCGTCGCCGGGACAGGGCCCTACAATGAGCAGTTCTTC
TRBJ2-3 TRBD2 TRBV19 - CASSGPGLAGAHPSTDTQYF TGTGCCAGTAGTGGTCCGGGACTAGCGGGAGCGCATCCTAGCACAGATACGCAGTATTTT
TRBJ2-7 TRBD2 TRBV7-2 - CASSLVGSSGGHEQYF TGTGCCAGCAGCTTAGTCGGTTCCTCGGGGGGGCACGAGCAGTACTTC
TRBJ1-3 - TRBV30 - CAWSRNPGASGNTIYF TGTGCCTGGAGTCGTAACCCAGGGGCCTCTGGAAACACCATATATTTT
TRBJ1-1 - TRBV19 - CASSRTANTEAFF TGTGCCAGTAGTAGAACAGCGAACACTGAAGCTTTCTTT
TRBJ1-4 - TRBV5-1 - CASSLGPAANNEKLFF TGCGCCAGCAGCTTGGGGCCGGCGGCAAATAATGAAAAACTGTTTTTT
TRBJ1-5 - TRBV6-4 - CARMDCSARNQPQHF TGTGCCCGGATGGACTGCTCGGCGAGGAATCAGCCCCAGCATTTT
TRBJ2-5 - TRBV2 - CASKNDRGGETQYF TGTGCCAGCAAAAATGACAGGGGAGGGGAGACCCAGTACTTC
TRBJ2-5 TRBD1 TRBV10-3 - CAIRDDRGALQETQYF TGTGCCATCAGAGACGACAGGGGAGCCCTCCAAGAGACCCAGTACTTC
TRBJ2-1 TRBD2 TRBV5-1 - CASSSARLAGGPNEQFF TGCGCCAGCAGCTCCGCAAGACTAGCGGGAGGGCCCAATGAGCAGTTCTTC
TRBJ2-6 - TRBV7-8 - CASSLVQGRSFGANVLTF TGTGCCAGCAGCTTAGTTCAGGGTCGTTCGTTTGGGGCCAACGTCCTGACTTTC
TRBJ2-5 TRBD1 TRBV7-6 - CASSMTGFPQETQYF TGTGCCAGCAGCATGACAGGGTTCCCCCAAGAGACCCAGTACTTC
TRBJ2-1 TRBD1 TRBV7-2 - CASRGPGQRYNEQFF TGTGCCAGCAGGGGTCCGGGACAGAGATACAATGAGCAGTTCTTC
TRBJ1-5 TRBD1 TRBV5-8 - CASSGTGIEYQPQHF TGTGCCAGCAGCGGGACAGGGATTGAGTATCAGCCCCAGCATTTT
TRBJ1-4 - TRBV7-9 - CASSPEGTGYKKLFF TGTGCCAGCAGCCCTGAGGGCACCGGATACAAAAAACTGTTTTTT
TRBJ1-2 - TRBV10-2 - CASSDPGDYGYTF TGCGCCAGCAGCGACCCAGGGGACTATGGCTACACCTTC
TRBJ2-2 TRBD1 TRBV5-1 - CASSSQGRNTGELFF TGCGCCAGCAGCTCACAGGGGAGGAACACCGGGGAGCTGTTTTTT
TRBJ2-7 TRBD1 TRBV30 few CAWSLQGPAYEQYF TGTGCCTGGAGTTTACAGGGGCCGGCCTACGAGCAGTACTTC
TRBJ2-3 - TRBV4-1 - CASSQGPGGTDTQYF TGCGCCAGCAGCCAAGGCCCAGGGGGCACAGATACGCAGTATTTT
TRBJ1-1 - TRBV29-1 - CSVPAEGNTEAFF TGCAGCGTCCCTGCCGAGGGGAACACTGAAGCTTTCTTT
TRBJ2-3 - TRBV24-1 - CATSEGLGDTQYF TGTGCCACCAGTGAGGGACTTGGAGATACGCAGTATTTT
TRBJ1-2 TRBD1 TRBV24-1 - CATSDPTGSEGYTF TGTGCCACCAGTGATCCGACAGGGTCGGAAGGCTACACCTTC
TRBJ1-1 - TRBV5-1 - CASSLVPLSGNMNTEAFF TGCGCCAGCAGCTTGGTCCCCCTCAGCGGCAACATGAACACTGAAGCTTTCTTT
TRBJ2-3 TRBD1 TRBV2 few CASSGQGVEQYF TGTGCCAGCAGTGGACAGGGAGTGGAGCAGTATTTT
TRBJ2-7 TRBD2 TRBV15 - CATSSETSSEQYF TGTGCCACCAGCTCGGAGACTAGCTCCGAGCAGTACTTC
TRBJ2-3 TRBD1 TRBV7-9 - CASSPGQGTDTQYF TGTGCCAGCAGCCCGGGACAGGGCACAGATACGCAGTATTTT
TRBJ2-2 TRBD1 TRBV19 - CASSPLTGVRHGELFF TGTGCCAGTAGCCCGCTGACAGGGGTGAGGCACGGGGAGCTGTTTTTT